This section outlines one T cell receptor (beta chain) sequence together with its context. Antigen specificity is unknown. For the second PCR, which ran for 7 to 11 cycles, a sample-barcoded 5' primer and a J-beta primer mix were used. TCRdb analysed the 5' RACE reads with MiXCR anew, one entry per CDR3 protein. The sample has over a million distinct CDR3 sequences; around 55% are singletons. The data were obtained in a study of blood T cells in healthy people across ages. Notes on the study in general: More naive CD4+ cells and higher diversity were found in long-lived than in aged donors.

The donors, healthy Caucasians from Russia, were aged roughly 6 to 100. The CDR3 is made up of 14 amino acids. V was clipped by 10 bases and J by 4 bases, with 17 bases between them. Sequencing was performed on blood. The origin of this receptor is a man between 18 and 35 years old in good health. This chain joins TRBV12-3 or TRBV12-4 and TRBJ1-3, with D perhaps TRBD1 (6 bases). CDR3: CATVRGAGGNTIYF. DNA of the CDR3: TGTGCCACCGTGAGGGGGGCTGGCGGAAACACCATATATTTT.